What follows are 21 T cell receptor beta chains derived from one specimen sequenced in a study of beta chain features in type 1 diabetes. Of the isolated RNA, all was reverse transcribed, and so the sequenced material was expressed TCRB transcripts. Generated by immunoSEQ multiplex PCR, the TCRdb table keeps only in-frame clones and is missing some. In the table there are 680,000 or so clones, roughly a sixth of which are singletons. The specimen sequenced was naive CD4+ T cells from blood. The receptors derive from a man younger than 35 in good health.

The rearrangement uses TRBV10-3 and TRBJ1-1, with D tentatively TRBD1 (5 bases). V lost 5 bases and J lost 7, with 11 bases in between. Germline CDR1 ENHRY, CDR2 SYGVKD. The CDR3 is made up of 12 amino acids. The CDR3 sequence is CAISLTGYEAFF. The DNA of the CDR3 is TGTGCCATCAGTCTAACAGGCTATGAAGCTTTCTTT.

This clone has more than one count but fewer than ten. CDR3 DNA sequence: TGTGCCAGCTCTCCAGGGGGCGCTGGGGCCAACGTCCTGACTTTC. Protein: CASSPGGAGANVLTF. The V call is TRBV18, the J call TRBJ2-6; 8 bases match TRBD1. The germline gives CDR1 KGHSH, CDR2 LQKENI. This CDR3 contains 15 residues. J gave up 2 bases and V 6 bases, and 3 bases lay outside the gene matches.

The chain carries TRBV5-4 and TRBJ2-7, with D hard to call. The CDR3 is made up of 15 amino acids. V gave up 0 bases and J gave up 3 bases, with 13 bases separating them. Germline CDR1 is SGHNT and CDR2 is YYREEE (reference sequence). Written as DNA, the CDR3 is TGTGCCAGCAGCTTGGCCGGCGGCTACTACTACGAGCAGTACTTC. Translating gives CASSLAGGYYYEQYF. Full variable domain (outside the CDR3, taken from reference TRBV5-4 and TRBJ2-7): ETGVTQSPTHLIKTRGQQVTLRCSSQSGHNTVSWYQQALGQGPQFIFQYYREEENGRGNFPPRFSGLQFPNYSSELNVNALELDDSALYLCASSLAGGYYYEQYFGPGTRLTVT.

The chain is built from TRBV18 and TRBJ1-4; the D is unclear. From germline, CDR1 is KGHSH and CDR2 LQKENI. Trimming took 5 bases from V and 7 from J, leaving 11 bases between them. The CDR3 sequence is 13 residues long. The CDR3 here is CASSKSAREKLFF. The CDR3 DNA sequence: TGTGCCAGCTCAAAAAGCGCACGTGAAAAACTGTTTTTT. The whole variable domain, filled in from reference TRBV18 and TRBJ1-4, reads NAGVMQNPRHLVRRRGQEARLRCSPMKGHSHVYWYRQLPEEGLKFMVYLQKENIIDESGMPKERFSAEFPKEGPSILRIQQVVRGDSAAYFCASSKSAREKLFFGSGTQLSVL.

The chain is built from TRBV10-3 and TRBJ1-2, with 7 bases aligning to TRBD1. The CDR3 extends over 13 amino acids. Unmatched junction bases numbered 7, after V lost 6 bases and J lost 6 bases. Germline-derived CDR1 and CDR2 are ENHRY and SYGVKD. The CDR3: CAIRTGTENGYTF. CDR3 sequence (DNA): TGTGCCATCAGAACCGGGACAGAGAATGGCTACACCTTC.

The chain carries TRBV5-1 and TRBJ2-7; TRBD1 matches at 8 bases. Germline V gene lookup returns CDR1 SGHRS and CDR2 YFSETQ. The CDR3 runs to 17 residues. The V segment lost 1 base and the J segment 2 bases; nucleotides outside the gene matches: 11. This CDR3 reads CASSLRFAGQAAYEQYF. The CDR3, as DNA: TGCGCCAGCAGCTTGCGGTTTGCGGGACAGGCTGCCTACGAGCAGTACTTC. Filled out from reference TRBV5-1 and TRBJ2-7, the complete variable domain reads KAGVTQTPRYLIKTRGQQVTLSCSPISGHRSVSWYQQTPGQGLQFLFEYFSETQRNKGNFPGRFSGRQFSNSRSEMNVSTLELGDSALYLCASSLRFAGQAAYEQYFGPGTRLTVT.

This clone was counted between two and nine times. This chain joins TRBV7-2 and TRBJ1-5; a possible D gene is TRBD1 (6 bases). Germline V gene lookup returns CDR1 SGHTA and CDR2 FQGNSA. This CDR3 is 17 amino acids long. The V gene lost 3 bases and the J gene lost 3 bases, with 18 bases spanning the gap. CDR3: CASSFQGGQGHNQPQHF. The CDR3 DNA reads as TGTGCCAGCAGCTTCCAAGGAGGGCAGGGACACAATCAGCCCCAGCATTTT. The full variable domain, with the rest looked up from reference TRBV7-2 and TRBJ1-5, is GAGVSQSPSNKVTEKGKDVELRCDPISGHTALYWYRQSLGQGLEFLIYFQGNSAPDKSGLPSDRFSAERTGGSVSTLTIQRTQQEDSAVYLCASSFQGGQGHNQPQHFGDGTRLSIL.

On this clone itself: The same CDR3 arises from other DNA sequences in this sample as well. The gene calls are TRBV6-6 and TRBJ1-5; possible D gene TRBD1, 5 bases. The CDR3 contains 15 residues. The ends were cut back, 5 bases at V and 3 bases at J, with 14 bases in the middle. CDR1 and CDR2 (germline): MNHNY, SVGAGI (reference sequence). In DNA form, the CDR3 reads TGTGCCAGCAGTCTTCGCGGGGGTACCAATCAGCCCCAGCATTTT. It translates to CASSLRGGTNQPQHF.

This clone turned up a few times. The J gene is TRBJ2-5, the V gene TRBV18; TRBD1 might be the D (6 bases). Trimming stripped 3 bases from V and 3 bases from J, with 14 bases between. Germline V CDR1 and CDR2: KGHSH, LQKENI. This CDR3 has 15 amino acids. The CDR3 bases are TGTGCCAGCTCACCTATGACAGGATCTAAAGAGACCCAGTACTTC. Protein sequence: CASSPMTGSKETQYF.

The rearrangement uses TRBV4-3 and TRBJ1-1; D gene unclear. The germline gives CDR1 LGHNA, CDR2 YSLEER. The V end was cut by 0 bases, the J end by 0 bases, with 8 bases between. The CDR3 has 15 residues. In nucleotides, the CDR3 is TGCGCCAGCAGCCAAGAGCCAGAAATGAACACTGAAGCTTTCTTT. Residues: CASSQEPEMNTEAFF.

The chain couples TRBV7-9 to TRBJ2-5; TRBD2 might be the D (5 bases). Trimming took off 0 bases at V and 4 bases at J, with 6 bases between the two ends. There are 13 residues in the CDR3. Germline loops: CDR1 SEHNR, CDR2 FQNEAQ (reference sequence). CDR3 sequence reads: CASSLARVETQYF. The CDR3 DNA reads TGTGCCAGCAGCTTAGCGCGGGTAGAGACCCAGTACTTC.

The V call is TRBV9, the J call TRBJ1-1, with a weak D call TRBD1 (6 bases). Trimming left V 0 bases short and J 4 bases short, with 13 bases between. This CDR3 contains 15 residues. The germline gives CDR1 SGDLS, CDR2 YYNGEE. CDR3 sequence: CASSVEGQGSTEAFF. CDR3 DNA: TGTGCCAGCAGCGTAGAGGGGCAGGGGAGCACTGAAGCTTTCTTT.

This clone was found a few times. J is TRBJ2-1 and V is TRBV28; 7 positions agree with TRBD1. Germline V gene data show CDR1 as MDHEN and CDR2 as SYDVKM. V was pared by 6 bases and J by 10 bases, with 6 bases of the junction left unmatched. The CDR3 sequence is 12 residues long. This CDR3 reads CASRQGVGEQFF. CDR3 DNA sequence: TGTGCCAGCAGGCAGGGGGTAGGGGAGCAGTTCTTC.

The J gene is TRBJ2-6, the V gene TRBV5-1, with unresolved D. The germline CDR1 and CDR2 sequences are SGHRS and YFSETQ. This CDR3 is 14 amino acids long. V lost 4 bases and J 2 bases, leaving 7 bases between the germline ends. The CDR3, as DNA: TGCGCCAGCAGCCCCGAGGCTGGGGCCAACGTCCTGACTTTC. It yields the protein CASSPEAGANVLTF.

The sample holds many counts of this clone. This chain uses TRBV6-6 with TRBJ2-1, with D perhaps assigned TRBD1 or TRBD2 (5 bases each). V was clipped by 6 bases and J by 8 bases, with 11 bases between them. Germline CDR1 MNHNY, CDR2 SVGAGI (reference sequence). The CDR3 is made up of 12 amino acids. This chain's CDR3 is CASSPRDHEQFF. CDR3 in DNA: TGTGCCAGCAGCCCCCGGGACCATGAGCAGTTCTTC.

This clone has just a few counts. J is TRBJ1-4 and V is TRBV19; D is perhaps TRBD1 (5 bases). This CDR3 comprises 14 residues. Germline-derived CDR1 and CDR2 are LNHDA and SQIVND (reference sequence). V was clipped by 3 bases and J by 8 bases, with 13 bases between them. DNA for the CDR3: TGTGCCAGTAGTATCGGACACCGAGCGGAAAAACTGTTTTTT. It codes for CASSIGHRAEKLFF. Full variable domain (missing parts from reference TRBV19 and TRBJ1-4): DGGITQSPKYLFRKEGQNVTLSCEQNLNHDAMYWYRQDPGQGLRLIYYSQIVNDFQKGDIAEGYSVSREKKESFPLTVTSAQKNPTAFYLCASSIGHRAEKLFFGSGTQLSVL.

The table lists this clone with a few counts. V usage is TRBV7-2 and J usage is TRBJ2-6; 8 positions agree with TRBD1. The CDR3 totals 18 residues. J was trimmed by 1 base and V by 0 bases; bases with no gene match: 5. CDR1 and CDR2 from the germline V gene are SGHTA and FQGNSA. This CDR3 is CASSLASQGASGANVLTF. In nucleotides, the CDR3 is TGTGCCAGCAGCTTAGCGTCCCAGGGGGCGTCTGGGGCCAACGTCCTGACTTTC.

There are a few counts of this clone. The chain employs TRBV6-7 and TRBJ2-2; D may match TRBD1 or TRBD2 (5 bases each). TRBV6-7 qualifies as an ORF whose function is uncertain. Trimming left V 2 bases short and J 2 bases short, with 9 bases between. The CDR3 is 15 residues long. The CDR3 DNA reads as TGTGCCAGCAGTTACCGGGGCGGAAACACCGGGGAGCTGTTTTTT. It is translated as CASSYRGGNTGELFF.

There are a few counts of this clone. V usage is TRBV10-3 and J usage is TRBJ2-7, with 9 bases that match TRBD1. With V trimmed by 2 bases and J by 2 bases, 7 bases remained unmatched. Germline CDR1 and CDR2: ENHRY and SYGVKD. This CDR3 has 16 amino acids. As DNA, the CDR3 is TGTGCCATCAGTGAGGGAACCGGGACAGGGACCTACGAGCAGTACTTC. The encoded protein is CAISEGTGTGTYEQYF.

The table lists this clone with a few counts. V gene TRBV7-2 combines with J gene TRBJ1-1; D gene unclear. Deletions cut 0 bases from V and 5 bases from J, with 7 bases between. CDR3 length: 13 residues. Per germline, CDR1 SGHTA and CDR2 FQGNSA. CDR3 in DNA: TGTGCCAGCAGCTTAGCCGGACGAACTGAAGCTTTCTTT. Protein product: CASSLAGRTEAFF.

The J gene is TRBJ2-3, the V gene TRBV11-2, with 7 bases fitting TRBD1. Germline CDR1 SGHAT, CDR2 FQNNGV. This CDR3 spans 15 amino acids. J gave up 0 bases and V 4 bases, and 4 bases lay outside the gene matches. The chain's CDR3 is CASSSDRFSTDTQYF. CDR3 DNA: TGTGCCAGCAGCTCGGACAGGTTTAGCACAGATACGCAGTATTTT.